This T cell receptor (beta chain) was sequenced in a study of blood T cells in healthy people across ages. The study, taken as a whole, reports: Measured against age, TCR beta diversity per million T cells decreased in a roughly linear manner.

As regards this clonotype: Its antigen is as yet unknown.

This CDR3 is built from 16 residues. Trimming removed 0 bases at V and 0 bases at J, with 12 bases between. The germline V gene encodes CDR1 DFQATT and CDR2 SNEGSKA (reference sequence). Combining a sample-barcoded 5' primer with a J-beta primer mix, a second PCR ran for 7 to 11 cycles. Samples each returned at least 3 million CDR3-containing paired-end reads. TCRdb called the 5' RACE reads again in MiXCR, with one record for every CDR3 protein. The sample has roughly 1,300,000 distinct CDR3 sequences, 55% to 75% seen once; the top ten hold under 8.5%. The sequence came from a man aged 18-30 years in good health. The sequenced sample was blood. V and J are TRBV20-1 and TRBJ2-1, with D uncertain. CDR3 region: CSARDSAASSYNEQFF. The CDR3 DNA reads TGCAGTGCTAGAGATTCCGCGGCTAGCTCCTACAATGAGCAGTTCTTC.